This T cell receptor beta chain was captured by sequencing in a study of response to subunit inactivated influenza vaccine. The CDR3 is 15 amino acids. Germline assignment: CDR1 SNHLY and CDR2 FYNNEI. One entry per CDR3 protein, called by TCRdb with MiXCR from the RT-PCR reads. The sample holds just under 550,000 distinct CDR3 sequences, less than 25% seen once. About this clonotype: A junction end diverges from the germline sequence, so it may reflect a read error.

Another study also made use of these data, one on T cells expressing NK-cell markers. According to that study: The authors generated TCR beta cDNA through 5'RACE template switching with UMIs. Repertoires of TCR beta were obtained from T cells sorted as CD3+CD56+NKG2C+, CD3+CD56+NKG2C- and CD3+CD56-NKG2C+.

V usage is TRBV2 and J usage is TRBJ1-2; 10 bases are shared with TRBD1. The origin of this receptor is a man aged 50 to 59 who received an inactivated influenza vaccine. The material sequenced was CD4+ T cells sorted from PBMCs, taken approximately 13 days after vaccination. CDR3 residues: CAGRGTGDRNYGYTF. The DNA of the CDR3 is TGTGCCGGCAGGGGGACAGGGGACCGAAACTATGGCTACACCTTC. Combining the CDR3 with reference TRBV2 and TRBJ1-2 gives the whole variable domain EPEVTQTPSHQVTQMGQEVILRCVPISNHLYFYWYRQILGQKVEFLVSFYNNEISEKSEIFDDQFSVERPDGSNFTLKIRSTKLEDSAMYFCAGRGTGDRNYGYTFGSGTRLTVV.